This T cell receptor (beta chain) was observed in a study of cytomegalovirus exposure and HLA in healthy donors. Study in general: A prior study identified 110 million or so unique TCR beta sequences from 200 million or so T cells. From donors who were HLA-typed, an early data release held approximately 91 million unique TCRs.

Germline V gene lookup returns CDR1 SGHDT and CDR2 YYEEEE. Unmatched junction bases numbered 11, after V lost 1 base and J lost 4 bases. The length of the CDR3 is 18 residues. Everyone who donated was a healthy bone marrow donor. The PCR was carried out with 60 Vbeta primers and 13 Jbeta primers. Method: immunoSEQ multiplex PCR; TCRdb's copy keeps in-frame clones and lacks some. The sample carries about 190,000 clones, roughly 83% recorded once. The sample comprised PBMCs. V and J are TRBV5-6 and TRBJ2-5; 12 nucleotides match TRBD2. This clonotype originated in a boy between 5 and 17 years old in good health and CMV-seronegative. The CDR3 DNA reads TGTGCCAGCAGCTTGAACCTAAGACTAGCGGGAGCCCGAGAGACCCAGTACTTC. It translates to CASSLNLRLAGARETQYF. Based on the CDR3 plus reference TRBV5-6 and TRBJ2-5, the full variable domain is DAGVTQSPTHLIKTRGQQVTLRCSPKSGHDTVSWYQQALGQGPQFIFQYYEEEERQRGNFPDRFSGHQFPNYSSELNVNALLLGDSALYLCASSLNLRLAGARETQYFGPGTRLLVL.